This T cell receptor beta chain was profiled in a study of shared clonotypes between healthy human individuals. Study-level information: A few men and a couple of women, aged 18 to 49, were donors.

Sequencing was at deep level. Approximately 210 ng DNA, around 30,000 T cell genomes, went into each sorted-subset replicate PCR. Sequenced by immunoSEQ multiplex PCR; TCRdb stores in-frame clones only, minus some. The sample carries over 2 million clones, less than 95% recorded once. The CDR3 has 14 amino acids. CDR1 SGHTA and CDR2 FQGTGA come from the germline V gene. Deletions cut 4 bases from V and 2 bases from J, with 11 bases between. Of note for this clone: Its matching antigen is unknown. Other nucleotide sequences from this sample produce the same CDR3.

Whole-study findings and limits: Among the subsets, naive ones generally showed larger estimated richness than memory ones.

This TCR derives from a man aged 18 to 29 in good health. Some clones in this sample may be carry-over from other donors' samples. The genes are TRBV7-3 and TRBJ1-1; possible D gene TRBD1, 5 bases. The specimen sequenced was naive CD4+ T cells from PBMCs. The sample's subset: CD45RA+ positively selected. The CDR3: CASSSGAGNTEAFF. In DNA, the CDR3 is TGTGCCAGCAGCTCCGGGGCGGGAAACACTGAAGCTTTCTTT.